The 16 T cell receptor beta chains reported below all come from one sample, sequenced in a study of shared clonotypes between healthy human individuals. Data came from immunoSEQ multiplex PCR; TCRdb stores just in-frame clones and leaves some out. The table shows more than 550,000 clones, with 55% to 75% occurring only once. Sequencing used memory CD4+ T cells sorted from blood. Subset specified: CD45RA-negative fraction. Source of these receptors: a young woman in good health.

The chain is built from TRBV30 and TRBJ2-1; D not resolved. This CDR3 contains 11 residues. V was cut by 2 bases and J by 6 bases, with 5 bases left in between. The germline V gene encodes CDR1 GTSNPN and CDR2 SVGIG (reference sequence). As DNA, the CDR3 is TGTGCCTGGAGTTCCCTCAATGAGCAGTTCTTC. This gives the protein CAWSSLNEQFF. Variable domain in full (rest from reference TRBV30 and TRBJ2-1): SQTIHQWPATLVQPVGSPLSLECTVEGTSNPNLYWYRQAAGRGLQLLFYSVGIGQISSEVPQNLSASRPQDRQFILSSKKLLLSDSGFYLCAWSSLNEQFFGPGTRLTVL.

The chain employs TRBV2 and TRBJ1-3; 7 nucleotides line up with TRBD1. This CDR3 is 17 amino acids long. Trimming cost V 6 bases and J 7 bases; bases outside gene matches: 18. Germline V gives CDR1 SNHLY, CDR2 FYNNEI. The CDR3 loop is CASSASVLRTGQNTIYF. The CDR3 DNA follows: TGTGCCAGCAGCGCCAGTGTTTTGCGGACAGGTCAGAACACCATATATTTT.

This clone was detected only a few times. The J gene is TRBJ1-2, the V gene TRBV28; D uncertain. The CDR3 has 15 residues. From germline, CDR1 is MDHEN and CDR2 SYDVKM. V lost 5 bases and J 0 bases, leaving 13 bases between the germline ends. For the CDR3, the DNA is TGTGCCAGCAGTGTGACGGGCGACCCTAACTATGGCTACACCTTC. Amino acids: CASSVTGDPNYGYTF.

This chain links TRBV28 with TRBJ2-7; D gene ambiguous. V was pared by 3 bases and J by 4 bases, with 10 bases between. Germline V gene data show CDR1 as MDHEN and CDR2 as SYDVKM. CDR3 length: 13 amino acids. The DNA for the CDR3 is TGTGCCAGCAGTTTTTCCCCCACTTACGAGCAGTACTTC. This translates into CASSFSPTYEQYF. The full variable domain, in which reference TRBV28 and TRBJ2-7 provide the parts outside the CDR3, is DVKVTQSSRYLVKRTGEKVFLECVQDMDHENMFWYRQDPGLGLRLIYFSYDVKMKEKGDIPEGYSVSREKKERFSLILESASTNQTSMYLCASSFSPTYEQYFGPGTRLTVT.

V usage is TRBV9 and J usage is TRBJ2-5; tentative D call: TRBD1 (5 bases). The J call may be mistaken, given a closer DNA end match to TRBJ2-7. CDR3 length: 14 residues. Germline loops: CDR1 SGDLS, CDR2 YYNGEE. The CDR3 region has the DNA TGTGCCAGCAGCCCGTTTGGCAGGGATTACGAGCAGTACTTC. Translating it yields CASSPFGRDYEQYF.

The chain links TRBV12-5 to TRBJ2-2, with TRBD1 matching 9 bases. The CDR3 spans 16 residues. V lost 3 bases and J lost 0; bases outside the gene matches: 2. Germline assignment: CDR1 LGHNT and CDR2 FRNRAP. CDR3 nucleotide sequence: TGTGCTAGTGGTTTTGGGACAGGGCCGAACACCGGGGAGCTGTTTTTT. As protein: CASGFGTGPNTGELFF.

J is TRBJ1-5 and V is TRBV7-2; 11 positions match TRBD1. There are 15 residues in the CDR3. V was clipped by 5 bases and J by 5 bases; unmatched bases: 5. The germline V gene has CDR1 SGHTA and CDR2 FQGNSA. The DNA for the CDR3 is TGTGCCAGCAGCCATGGGACAGGGGGACATCAGCCCCAGCATTTT. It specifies CASSHGTGGHQPQHF.

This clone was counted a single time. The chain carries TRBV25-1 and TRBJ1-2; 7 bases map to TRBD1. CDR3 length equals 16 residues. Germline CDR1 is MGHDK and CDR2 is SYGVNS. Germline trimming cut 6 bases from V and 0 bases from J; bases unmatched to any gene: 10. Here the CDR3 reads CASRKTGSIANYGYTF. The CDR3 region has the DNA TGTGCCAGCAGGAAGACAGGGTCTATAGCTAACTATGGCTACACCTTC.

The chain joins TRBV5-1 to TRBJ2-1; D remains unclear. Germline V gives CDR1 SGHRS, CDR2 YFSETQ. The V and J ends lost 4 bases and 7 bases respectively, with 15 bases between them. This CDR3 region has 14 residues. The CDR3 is CASSPPDQGNEQFF. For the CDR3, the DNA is TGCGCCAGCAGCCCGCCGGACCAAGGAAATGAGCAGTTCTTC.

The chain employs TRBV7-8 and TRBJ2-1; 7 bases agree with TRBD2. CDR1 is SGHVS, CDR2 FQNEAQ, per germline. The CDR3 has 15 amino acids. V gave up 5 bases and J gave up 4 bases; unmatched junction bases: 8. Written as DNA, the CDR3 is TGTGCCAGCAGCCCCCAGCGGGACCGATACAATGAGCAGTTCTTC. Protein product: CASSPQRDRYNEQFF.

The CDR3 DNA sequence: TGTGCCAGCAGCCAACTATCGGCCCCTTCATACCGGTCTAGCCATGAGCAGTTCTTC. Its translation: CASSQLSAPSYRSSHEQFF. This chain joins TRBV14 and TRBJ2-1; D is possibly TRBD2 (5 bases). The CDR3 is 19 amino acids. The V end was cut by 2 bases, the J end by 8 bases, with 28 bases between. From germline, CDR1 is SGHDN and CDR2 FVKESK.

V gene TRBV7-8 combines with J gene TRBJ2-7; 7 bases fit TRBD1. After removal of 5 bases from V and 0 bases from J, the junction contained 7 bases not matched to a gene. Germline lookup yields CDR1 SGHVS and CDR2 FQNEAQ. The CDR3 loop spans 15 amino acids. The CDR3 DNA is TGTGCCAGCAGCACTAGACAGGGAAACTCCTACGAGCAGTACTTC. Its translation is CASSTRQGNSYEQYF.

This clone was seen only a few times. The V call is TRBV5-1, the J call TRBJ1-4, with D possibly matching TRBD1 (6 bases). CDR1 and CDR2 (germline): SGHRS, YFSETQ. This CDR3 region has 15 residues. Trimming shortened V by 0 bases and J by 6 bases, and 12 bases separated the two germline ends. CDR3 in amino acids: CASSLEGVVDEKLFF. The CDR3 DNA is TGCGCCAGCAGCTTGGAGGGGGTGGTGGATGAAAAACTGTTTTTT.

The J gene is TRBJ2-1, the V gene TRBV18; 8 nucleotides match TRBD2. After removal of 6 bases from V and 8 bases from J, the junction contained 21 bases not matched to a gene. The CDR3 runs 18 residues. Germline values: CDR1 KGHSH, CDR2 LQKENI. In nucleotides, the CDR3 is TGTGCCAGCTCCCCCGGTAGGAGCGGGAGTGCTGGTGTTGATGAGCAGTTCTTC. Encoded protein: CASSPGRSGSAGVDEQFF.

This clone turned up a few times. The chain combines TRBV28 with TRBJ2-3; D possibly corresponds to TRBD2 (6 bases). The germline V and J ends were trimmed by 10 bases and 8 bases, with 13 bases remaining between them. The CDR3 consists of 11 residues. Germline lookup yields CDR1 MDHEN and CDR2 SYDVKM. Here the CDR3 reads CAIGSSGTQYF. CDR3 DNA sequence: TGTGCCATCGGGAGTTCGGGTACGCAGTATTTT.

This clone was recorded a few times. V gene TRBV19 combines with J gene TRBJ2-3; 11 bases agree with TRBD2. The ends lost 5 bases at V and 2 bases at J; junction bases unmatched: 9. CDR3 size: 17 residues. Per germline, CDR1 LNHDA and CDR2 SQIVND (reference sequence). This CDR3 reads CASSSLLAGAPTDTQYF. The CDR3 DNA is TGTGCCAGTAGTTCGTTACTAGCGGGAGCCCCCACAGATACGCAGTATTTT.